This T cell receptor (beta chain) was profiled in a study of cytomegalovirus exposure and HLA in healthy donors. Study details: Findings of an earlier analysis included roughly 110 million unique TCR beta sequences from about 180 million T cells. Study-level findings and limits: A few of the chains that were CMV-associated were confirmed in vitro to be specific for CMV antigens. Later on, analysis showed that most CMV-associated TCR beta chains appeared to be HLA-restricted. Earlier analysis yielded a pattern in which most TCR beta V segments were productive about 90% or about 30% of the time.

Germline V gene lookup returns CDR1 LNHDA and CDR2 SQIVND (reference sequence). The V end was cut by 6 bases, the J end by 9 bases, with 15 bases between. The CDR3 is 14 residues long. Researchers ran the PCR with 60 Vbeta and 13 Jbeta primers. Repertoires were generated with immunoSEQ multiplex PCR, while TCRdb's copy carries only in-frame clones and drops some. The repertoire holds 150,000 to 200,000 clones, with about three quarters as singletons. On this clone itself: Its antigen remains unknown.

V gene TRBV19 combines with J gene TRBJ1-6, with D possibly TRBD1 on 6 matching bases. The sequencing sample was made of PBMCs. This TCR was recovered from a female donor in good health and CMV-seronegative. In DNA form, the CDR3 reads TGTGCCAGTAGCCCGAGGACAGAGGGTTCACCCCTCCACTTT. This sequence encodes CASSPRTEGSPLHF.